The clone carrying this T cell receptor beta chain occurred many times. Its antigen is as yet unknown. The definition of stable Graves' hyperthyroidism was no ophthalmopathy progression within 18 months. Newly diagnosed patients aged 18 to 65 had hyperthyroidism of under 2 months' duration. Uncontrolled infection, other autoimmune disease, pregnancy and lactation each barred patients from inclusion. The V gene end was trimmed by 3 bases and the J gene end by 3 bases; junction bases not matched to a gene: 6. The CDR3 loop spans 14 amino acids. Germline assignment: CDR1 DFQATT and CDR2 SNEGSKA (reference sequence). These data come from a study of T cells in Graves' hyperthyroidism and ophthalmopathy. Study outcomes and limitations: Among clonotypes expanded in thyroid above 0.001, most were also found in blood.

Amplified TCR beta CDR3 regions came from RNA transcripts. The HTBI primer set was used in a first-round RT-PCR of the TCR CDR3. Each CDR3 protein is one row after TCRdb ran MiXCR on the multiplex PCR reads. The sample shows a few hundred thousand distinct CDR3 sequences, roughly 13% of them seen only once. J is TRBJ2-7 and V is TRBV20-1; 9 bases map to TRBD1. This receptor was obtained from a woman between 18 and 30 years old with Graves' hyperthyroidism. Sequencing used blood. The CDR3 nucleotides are TGCAGTGCTAGTTTGGGACAGGGACTCTACGAGCAGTACTTC. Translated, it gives CSASLGQGLYEQYF.